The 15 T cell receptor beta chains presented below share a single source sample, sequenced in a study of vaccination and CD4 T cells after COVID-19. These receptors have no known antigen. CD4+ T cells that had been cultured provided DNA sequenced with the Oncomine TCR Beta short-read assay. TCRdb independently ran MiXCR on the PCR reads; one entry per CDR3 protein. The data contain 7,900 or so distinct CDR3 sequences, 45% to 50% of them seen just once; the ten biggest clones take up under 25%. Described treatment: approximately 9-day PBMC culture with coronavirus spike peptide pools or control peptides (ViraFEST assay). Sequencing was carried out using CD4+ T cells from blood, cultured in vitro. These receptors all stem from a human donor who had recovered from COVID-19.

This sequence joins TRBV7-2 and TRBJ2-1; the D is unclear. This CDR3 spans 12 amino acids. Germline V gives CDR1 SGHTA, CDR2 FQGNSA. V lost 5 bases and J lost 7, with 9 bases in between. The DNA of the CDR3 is TGTGCCAGCAGCCTATACGGAAATGAGCAGTTCTTC. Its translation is CASSLYGNEQFF.

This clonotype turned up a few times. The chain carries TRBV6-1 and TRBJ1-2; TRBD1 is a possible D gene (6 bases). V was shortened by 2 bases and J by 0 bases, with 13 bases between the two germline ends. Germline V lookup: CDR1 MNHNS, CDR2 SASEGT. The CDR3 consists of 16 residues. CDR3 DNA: TGTGCCAGCAGTGAATTAGGGGGGCCCTCTAACTATGGCTACACCTTC. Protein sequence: CASSELGGPSNYGYTF.

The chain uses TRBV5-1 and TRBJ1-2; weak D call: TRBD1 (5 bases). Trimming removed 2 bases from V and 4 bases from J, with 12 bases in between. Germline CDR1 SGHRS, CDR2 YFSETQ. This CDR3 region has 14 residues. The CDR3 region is CASSLEGEAYGYTF. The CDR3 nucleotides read TGCGCCAGCAGCTTAGAAGGGGAGGCCTATGGCTACACCTTC. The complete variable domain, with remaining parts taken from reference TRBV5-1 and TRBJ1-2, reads KAGVTQTPRYLIKTRGQQVTLSCSPISGHRSVSWYQQTPGQGLQFLFEYFSETQRNKGNFPGRFSGRQFSNSRSEMNVSTLELGDSALYLCASSLEGEAYGYTFGSGTRLTVV.

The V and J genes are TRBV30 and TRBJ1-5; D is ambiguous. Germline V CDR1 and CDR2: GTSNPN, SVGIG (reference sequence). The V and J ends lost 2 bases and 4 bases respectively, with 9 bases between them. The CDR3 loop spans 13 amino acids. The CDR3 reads CAWSSTGNQPQHF. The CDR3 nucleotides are TGTGCCTGGAGTTCAACGGGGAATCAGCCCCAGCATTTT.

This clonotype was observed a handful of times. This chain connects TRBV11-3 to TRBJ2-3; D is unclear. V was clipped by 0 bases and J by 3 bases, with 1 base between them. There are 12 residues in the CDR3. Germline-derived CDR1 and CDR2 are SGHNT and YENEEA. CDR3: CASSLDTDTQYF. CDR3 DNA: TGTGCCAGCAGCTTAGATACAGATACGCAGTATTTT.

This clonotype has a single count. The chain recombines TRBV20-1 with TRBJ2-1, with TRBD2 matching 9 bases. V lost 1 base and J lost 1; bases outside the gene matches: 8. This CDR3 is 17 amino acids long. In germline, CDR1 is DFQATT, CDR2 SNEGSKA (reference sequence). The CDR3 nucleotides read TGCAGTGCTAGAGCGGTGGTTAGCGGGGGTTCCTACAATGAGCAGTTCTTC. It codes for CSARAVVSGGSYNEQFF.

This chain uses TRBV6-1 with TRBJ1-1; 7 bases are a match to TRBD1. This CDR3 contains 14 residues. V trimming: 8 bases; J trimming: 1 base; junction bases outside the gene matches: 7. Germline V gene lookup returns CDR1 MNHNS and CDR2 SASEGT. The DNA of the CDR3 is TGTGCCAGCGCCAAGGGGGCTCGGAACACTGAAGCTTTCTTT. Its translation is CASAKGARNTEAFF.

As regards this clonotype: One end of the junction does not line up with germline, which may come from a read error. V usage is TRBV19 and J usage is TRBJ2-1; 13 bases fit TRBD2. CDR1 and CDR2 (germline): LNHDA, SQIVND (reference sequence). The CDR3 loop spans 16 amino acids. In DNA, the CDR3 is TGTGCCAGTAGTACAACTAGCGGGAGGGCCTATAATGAGCAGTTCTTC. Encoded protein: CASSTTSGRAYNEQFF. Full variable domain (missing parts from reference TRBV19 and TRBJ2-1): DGGITQSPKYLFRKEGQNVTLSCEQNLNHDAMYWYRQDPGQGLRLIYYSQIVNDFQKGDIAEGYSVSREKKESFPLTVTSAQKNPTAFYLCASSTTSGRAYNEQFFGPGTRLTVL.

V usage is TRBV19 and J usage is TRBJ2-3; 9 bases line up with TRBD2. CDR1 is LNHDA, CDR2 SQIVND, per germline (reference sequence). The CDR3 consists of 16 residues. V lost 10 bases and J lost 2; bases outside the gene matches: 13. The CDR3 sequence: CATRGSGSRYTDTQYF. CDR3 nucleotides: TGTGCCACTAGGGGTAGCGGGAGTCGATACACAGATACGCAGTATTTT.

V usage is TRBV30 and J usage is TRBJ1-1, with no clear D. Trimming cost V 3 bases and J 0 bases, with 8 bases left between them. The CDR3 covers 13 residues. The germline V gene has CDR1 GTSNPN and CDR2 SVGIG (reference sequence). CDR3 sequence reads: CAWSVGMNTEAFF. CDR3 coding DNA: TGTGCCTGGAGCGTAGGGATGAACACTGAAGCTTTCTTT.

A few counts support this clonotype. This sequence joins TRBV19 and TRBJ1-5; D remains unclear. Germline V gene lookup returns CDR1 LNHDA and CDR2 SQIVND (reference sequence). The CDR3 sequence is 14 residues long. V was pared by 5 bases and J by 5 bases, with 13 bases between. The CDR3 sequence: CASSLRVGDQPQHF. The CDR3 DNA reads TGTGCCAGTAGTTTAAGGGTCGGCGATCAGCCCCAGCATTTT.

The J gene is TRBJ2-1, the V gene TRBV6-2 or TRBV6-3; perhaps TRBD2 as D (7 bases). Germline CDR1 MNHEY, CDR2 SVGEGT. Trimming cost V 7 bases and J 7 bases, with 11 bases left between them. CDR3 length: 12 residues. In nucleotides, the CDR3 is TGTGCCAGCACCGGGGGGCGTAATGAGCAGTTCTTC. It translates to CASTGGRNEQFF.

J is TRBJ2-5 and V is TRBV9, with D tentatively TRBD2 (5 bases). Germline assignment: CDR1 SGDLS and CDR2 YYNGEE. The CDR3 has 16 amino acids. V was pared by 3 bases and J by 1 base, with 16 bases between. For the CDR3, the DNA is TGTGCCAGCAGCGCGCTGCTGGGGAGCGGCCAAGAGACCCAGTACTTC. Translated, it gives CASSALLGSGQETQYF.

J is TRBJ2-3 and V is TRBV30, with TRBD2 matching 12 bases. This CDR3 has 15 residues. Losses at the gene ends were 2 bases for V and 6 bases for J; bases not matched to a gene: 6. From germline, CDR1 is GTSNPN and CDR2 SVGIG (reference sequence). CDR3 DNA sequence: TGTGCCTGGAGTCTATCTAGCGGGGGGGCCGATACGCAGTATTTT. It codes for CAWSLSSGGADTQYF.

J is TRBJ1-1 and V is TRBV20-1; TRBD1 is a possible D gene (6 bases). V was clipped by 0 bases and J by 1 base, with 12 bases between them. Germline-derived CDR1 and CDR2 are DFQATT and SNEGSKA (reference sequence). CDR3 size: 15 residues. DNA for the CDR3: TGCAGTGCTAGAGATCGTGGGGGCGCGAACACTGAAGCTTTCTTT. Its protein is CSARDRGGANTEAFF.